This entry describes one TCR beta chain. The germline V gene has CDR1 DFQATT and CDR2 SNEGSKA (reference sequence). V lost 3 bases and J lost 5, with 10 bases in between. This CDR3 has 12 amino acids. The sample is drawn from a study of patients and donors after allogeneic stem cell transplantation. TCRdb re-analysed the RT-PCR reads in MiXCR, keeping a single row per CDR3 protein. The table shows about 150,000 distinct CDR3 sequences, with 24% occurring only once. The sample taken for sequencing was blood, either unsorted or a sorted T cell fraction (not recorded which). This sequence originates from a human donor who was either an allogeneic HSCT recipient or a stem cell or donor lymphocyte infusion donor (not recorded which). It is not recorded whose cells these are; they may come from a transplant donor. This sequence joins TRBV20-1 and TRBJ1-1; no definite D call. The CDR3: CSASPGNTEAFF. CDR3 sequence (DNA): TGCAGTGCTAGCCCCGGAAATACTGAAGCTTTCTTT.